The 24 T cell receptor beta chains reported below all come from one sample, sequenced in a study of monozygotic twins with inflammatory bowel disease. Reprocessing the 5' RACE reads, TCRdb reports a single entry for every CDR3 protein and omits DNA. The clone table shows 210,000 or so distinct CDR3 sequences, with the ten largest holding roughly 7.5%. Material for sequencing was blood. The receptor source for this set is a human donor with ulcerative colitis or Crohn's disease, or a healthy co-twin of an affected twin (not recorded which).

The CDR3 is CASSSGRTLYNEQFF. The gene calls are TRBV11-2 and TRBJ2-1; TCRdb names TRBD2, which stays unverified in the absence of DNA. The length of the CDR3 is 15 residues. The germline V gene encodes CDR1 SGHAT and CDR2 FQNNGV.

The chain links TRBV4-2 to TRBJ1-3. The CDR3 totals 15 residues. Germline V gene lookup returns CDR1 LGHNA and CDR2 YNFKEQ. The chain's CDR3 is CASSQRQGSGNTIYF.

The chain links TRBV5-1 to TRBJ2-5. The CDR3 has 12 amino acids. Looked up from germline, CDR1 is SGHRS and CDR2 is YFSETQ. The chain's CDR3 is CASRGSEETQYF.

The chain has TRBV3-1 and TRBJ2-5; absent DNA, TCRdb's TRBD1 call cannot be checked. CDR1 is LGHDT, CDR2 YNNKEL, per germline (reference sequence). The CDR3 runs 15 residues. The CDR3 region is CASSQAGRGQETQYF.

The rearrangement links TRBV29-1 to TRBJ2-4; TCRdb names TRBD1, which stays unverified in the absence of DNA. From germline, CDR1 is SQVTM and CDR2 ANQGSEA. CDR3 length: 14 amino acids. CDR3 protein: CSVDPPGEENIQYF.

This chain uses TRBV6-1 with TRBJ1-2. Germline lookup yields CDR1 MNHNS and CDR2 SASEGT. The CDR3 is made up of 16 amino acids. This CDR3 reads CASSEVFPLSTYGYTF.

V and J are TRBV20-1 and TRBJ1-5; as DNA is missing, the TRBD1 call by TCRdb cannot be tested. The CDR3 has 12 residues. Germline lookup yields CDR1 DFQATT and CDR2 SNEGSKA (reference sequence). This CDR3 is CSASKGGQPQHF.

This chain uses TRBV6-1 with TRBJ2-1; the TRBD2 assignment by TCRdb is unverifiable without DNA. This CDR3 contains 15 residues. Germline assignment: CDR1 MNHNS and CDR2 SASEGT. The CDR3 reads CASSPTSGSYNEQFF.

CDR3: CASSVGGVVNTEAFF. The gene calls are TRBV9 and TRBJ1-1. Germline V gives CDR1 SGDLS, CDR2 YYNGEE. The CDR3 runs 15 residues.

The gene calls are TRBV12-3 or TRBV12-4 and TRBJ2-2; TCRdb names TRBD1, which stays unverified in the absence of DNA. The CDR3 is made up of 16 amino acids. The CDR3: CASTPFETGGNGELFF.

CDR3 protein: CASSGNYGYTF. The chain carries TRBV7-9 and TRBJ1-2. The CDR3 covers 11 residues. Looked up from germline, CDR1 is SEHNR and CDR2 is FQNEAQ (reference sequence).

This CDR3 reads CSARDPTSIPGYEQYF. The gene calls are TRBV20-1 and TRBJ2-7; with no DNA, the TCRdb D assignment of TRBD1 cannot be verified. The CDR3 loop spans 16 amino acids. Germline CDR1 reads DFQATT; CDR2 reads SNEGSKA (reference sequence).

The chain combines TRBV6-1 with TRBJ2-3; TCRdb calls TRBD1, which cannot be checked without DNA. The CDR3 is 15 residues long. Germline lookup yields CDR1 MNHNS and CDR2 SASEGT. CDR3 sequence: CASRKAGGVTDTQYF.

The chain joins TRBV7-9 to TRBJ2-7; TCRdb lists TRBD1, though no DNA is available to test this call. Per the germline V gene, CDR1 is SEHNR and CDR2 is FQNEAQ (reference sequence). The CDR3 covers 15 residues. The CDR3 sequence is CASSPWDRSSYEQYF.

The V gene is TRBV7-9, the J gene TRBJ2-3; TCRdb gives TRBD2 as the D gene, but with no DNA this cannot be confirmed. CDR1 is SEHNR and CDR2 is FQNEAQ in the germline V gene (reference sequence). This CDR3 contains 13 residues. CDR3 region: CASSAAEGGAQYF.

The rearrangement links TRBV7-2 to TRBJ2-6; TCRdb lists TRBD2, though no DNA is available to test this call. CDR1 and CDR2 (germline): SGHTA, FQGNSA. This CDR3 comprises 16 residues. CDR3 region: CASIRDGPSGANVLTF.

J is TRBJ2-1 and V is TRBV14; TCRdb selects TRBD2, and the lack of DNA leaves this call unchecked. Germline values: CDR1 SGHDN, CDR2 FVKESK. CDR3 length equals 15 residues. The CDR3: CASSQDGTSGNEQFF. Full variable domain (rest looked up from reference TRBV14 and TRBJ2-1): EAGVTQFPSHSVIEKGQTVTLRCDPISGHDNLYWYRRVMGKEIKFLLHFVKESKQDESGMPNNRFLAERTGGTYSTLKVQPAELEDSGVYFCASSQDGTSGNEQFFGPGTRLTVL.

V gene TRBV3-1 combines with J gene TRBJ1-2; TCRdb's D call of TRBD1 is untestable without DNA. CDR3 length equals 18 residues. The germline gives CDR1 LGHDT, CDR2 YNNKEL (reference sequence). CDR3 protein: CASSFGTGTTNRGYGYTF.

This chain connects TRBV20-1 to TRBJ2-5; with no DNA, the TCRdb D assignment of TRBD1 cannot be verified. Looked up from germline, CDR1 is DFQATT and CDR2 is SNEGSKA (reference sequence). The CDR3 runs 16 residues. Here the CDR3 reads CSAPRDDSVTQETQYF.

This CDR3 reads CAISGAGWTQYF. The chain uses TRBV10-3 and TRBJ2-5; as DNA is missing, the TRBD2 call by TCRdb cannot be tested. The CDR3 is made up of 12 amino acids. The germline CDR1 and CDR2 sequences are ENHRY and SYGVKD.

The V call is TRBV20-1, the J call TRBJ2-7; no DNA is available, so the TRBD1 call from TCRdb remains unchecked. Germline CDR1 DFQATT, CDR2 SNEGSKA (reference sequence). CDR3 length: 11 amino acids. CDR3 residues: CSGQGVAEQYF.

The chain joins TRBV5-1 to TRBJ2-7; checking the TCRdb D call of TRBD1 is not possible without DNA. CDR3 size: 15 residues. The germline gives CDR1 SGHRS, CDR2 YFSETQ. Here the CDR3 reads CASSLVIGAENEQYF.

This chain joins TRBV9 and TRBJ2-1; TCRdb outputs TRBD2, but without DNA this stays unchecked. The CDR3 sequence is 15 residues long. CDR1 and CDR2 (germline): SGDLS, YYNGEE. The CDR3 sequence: CPSSVAGGKYNEQFF.

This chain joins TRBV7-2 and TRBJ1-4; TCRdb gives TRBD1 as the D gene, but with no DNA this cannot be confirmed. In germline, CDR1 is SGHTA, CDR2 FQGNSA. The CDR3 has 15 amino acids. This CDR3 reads CASTVGAGVNEKLFF.